The 9 T cell receptor beta chains reported below all come from one sample, sequenced in a study of blood T cells in healthy people across ages. A second PCR of about 6 to 11 cycles used a sample-barcoded 5' primer and a J-beta primer mix. One entry per CDR3 protein, called by TCRdb with MiXCR from the 5' RACE reads. The sample shows about 580,000 distinct CDR3 sequences, 47% of them seen only once. The sample taken for sequencing was blood. The receptors originated from a man aged 80 or over in good health.

This chain links TRBV29-1 with TRBJ2-1, with 10 positions matching TRBD2. The junction had 11 bases not matched to a gene; V was cut back by 4 bases and J by 2 bases. CDR1 is SQVTM and CDR2 is ANQGSEA in the germline V gene. The CDR3 is 17 residues long. The CDR3 reads CSVGVAGGGPTYNEQFF. CDR3 in DNA: TGCAGCGTTGGAGTAGCGGGAGGCGGACCAACCTACAATGAGCAGTTCTTC.

The rearrangement links TRBV14 to TRBJ1-6; a weak D match, TRBD1 (5 bases). Per the germline V gene, CDR1 is SGHDN and CDR2 is FVKESK. The CDR3 totals 14 residues. V lost 2 bases, J lost 7 bases, and 9 bases lay in between. The CDR3 protein is CASSQREGNSPLHF. The CDR3 bases are TGTGCCAGCAGCCAAAGGGAGGGGAATTCACCCCTCCACTTT. Together with reference TRBV14 and TRBJ1-6, the CDR3 gives the full variable domain: EAGVTQFPSHSVIEKGQTVTLRCDPISGHDNLYWYRRVMGKEIKFLLHFVKESKQDESGMPNNRFLAERTGGTYSTLKVQPAELEDSGVYFCASSQREGNSPLHFGNGTRLTVT.

V is TRBV20-1 and J is TRBJ1-1; a possible D gene is TRBD1 (5 bases). V lost 0 bases, J lost 7 bases, and 15 bases lay in between. This CDR3 contains 14 residues. Germline V gene lookup returns CDR1 DFQATT and CDR2 SNEGSKA (reference sequence). CDR3 nucleotides: TGCAGTGCTAGAGAGGGAATCAGGGTAGATGAAGCTTTCTTT. Its translation: CSAREGIRVDEAFF.

The CDR3 coding sequence is TGTGCCAGCAGCCCAAGGGGGCCTAGCGGGAGTTTAAAGGAGAATGAGCAGTTCTTC. Protein sequence: CASSPRGPSGSLKENEQFF. The rearrangement uses TRBV3-1 and TRBJ2-1; TRBD2 matches 10 bases. Trimming removed 4 bases from V and 7 bases from J; junction bases left unmatched: 19. Germline V gene sequence: CDR1 LGHDT, CDR2 YNNKEL (reference sequence). The CDR3 is 19 residues long.

V and J are TRBV4-1 and TRBJ1-4, with 12 bases fitting TRBD1. Trimming removed 4 bases from V and 8 bases from J; junction bases left unmatched: 5. Per the germline V gene, CDR1 is MGHRA and CDR2 is YSYEKL. CDR3 length: 15 residues. CDR3 loop: CASSPRDRGQEKLFF. The CDR3 bases are TGCGCCAGCAGCCCCAGGGACAGGGGGCAGGAAAAACTGTTTTTT.

This rearrangement joins TRBV28 to TRBJ2-3; 9 bases map to TRBD2. Trimming cost V 0 bases and J 6 bases; bases outside gene matches: 10. Germline CDR1 reads MDHEN; CDR2 reads SYDVKM. The CDR3 runs 17 residues. The CDR3 DNA reads TGTGCCAGCAGTTTATGGACTAGCGGAGGTACCACGGATACGCAGTATTTT. Translated: CASSLWTSGGTTDTQYF.

The V and J genes are TRBV4-3 and TRBJ2-4, with 11 bases identical to TRBD2. The CDR3 sequence is 20 residues long. Germline assignment: CDR1 LGHNA and CDR2 YSLEER. The V segment lost 1 base and the J segment 4 bases; nucleotides outside the gene matches: 15. The CDR3 DNA reads as TGCGCCAGCAGCCAAGGCAGAAGTGTCGGGACTAGCGGATCTAAAAACATTCAGTACTTC. Its protein is CASSQGRSVGTSGSKNIQYF.

The gene calls are TRBV6-5 and TRBJ2-1, with D maybe TRBD2 (5 bases). CDR3 length: 12 amino acids. With 6 bases removed from V and 9 bases from J, the gap between germline ends came to 12 bases. Germline CDR1 is MNHEY and CDR2 is SVGAGI. The CDR3 DNA follows: TGTGCCAGCAGCCGCAGCCGGGGTGAGCAGTTCTTC. Its protein is CASSRSRGEQFF.

This clonotype was observed a few times. The chain employs TRBV10-2 and TRBJ2-7; the D gene is possibly TRBD1 (5 bases). V lost 7 bases and J 5 bases, leaving 9 bases between the germline ends. The germline CDR1 and CDR2 sequences are WSHSY and SAAADI. This CDR3 has 11 amino acids. CDR3 protein: CASMTANEQYF. The DNA for the CDR3 is TGCGCCAGCATGACAGCCAACGAGCAGTACTTC.